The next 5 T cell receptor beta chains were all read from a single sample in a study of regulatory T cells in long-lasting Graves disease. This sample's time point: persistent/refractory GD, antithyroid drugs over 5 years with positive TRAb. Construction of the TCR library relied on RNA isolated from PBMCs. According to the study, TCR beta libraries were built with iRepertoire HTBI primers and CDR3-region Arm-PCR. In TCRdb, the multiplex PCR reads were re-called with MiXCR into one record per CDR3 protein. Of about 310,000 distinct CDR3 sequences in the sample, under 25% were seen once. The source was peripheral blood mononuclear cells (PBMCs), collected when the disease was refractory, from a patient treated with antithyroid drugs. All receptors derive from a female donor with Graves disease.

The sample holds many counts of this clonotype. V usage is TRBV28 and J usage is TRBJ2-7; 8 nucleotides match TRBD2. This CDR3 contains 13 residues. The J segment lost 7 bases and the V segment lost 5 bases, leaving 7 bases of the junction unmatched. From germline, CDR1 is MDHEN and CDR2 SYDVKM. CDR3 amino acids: CASSQPGGAEQYF. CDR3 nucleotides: TGTGCCAGCAGTCAACCCGGGGGGGCGGAGCAGTACTTC.

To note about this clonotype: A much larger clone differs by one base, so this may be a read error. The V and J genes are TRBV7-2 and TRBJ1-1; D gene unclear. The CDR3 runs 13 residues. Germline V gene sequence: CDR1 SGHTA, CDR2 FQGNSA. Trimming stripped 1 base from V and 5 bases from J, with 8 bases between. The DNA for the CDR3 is TGTGCCAGCAGCTTAGAGTCGGGGACTGAAGCTTTCTTT. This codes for CASSLESGTEAFF.

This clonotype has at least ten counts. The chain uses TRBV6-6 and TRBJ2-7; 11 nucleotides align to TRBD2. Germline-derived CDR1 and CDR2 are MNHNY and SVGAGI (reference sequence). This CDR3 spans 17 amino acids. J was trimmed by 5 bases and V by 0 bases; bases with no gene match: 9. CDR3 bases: TGTGCCAGCAGTTACTCGTACACTAGCGGGAGTGCCCACGAGCAGTACTTC. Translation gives CASSYSYTSGSAHEQYF.

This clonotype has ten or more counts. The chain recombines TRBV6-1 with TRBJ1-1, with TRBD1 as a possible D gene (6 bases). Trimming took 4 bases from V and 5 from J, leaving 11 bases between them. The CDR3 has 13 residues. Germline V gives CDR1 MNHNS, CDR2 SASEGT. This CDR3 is CASSAGAITEAFF. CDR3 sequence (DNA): TGTGCCAGCAGTGCAGGGGCGATTACTGAAGCTTTCTTT.

The CDR3 sequence: CASKTFRGAFF. The DNA of the CDR3 is TGTGCCAGTAAGACATTTAGGGGAGCTTTCTTT. The chain combines TRBV19 with TRBJ1-1, with D possibly matching TRBD1 (5 bases). The V end was cut by 7 bases, the J end by 10 bases, with 13 bases between. Germline CDR1 and CDR2: LNHDA and SQIVND (reference sequence). The CDR3 loop spans 11 amino acids.